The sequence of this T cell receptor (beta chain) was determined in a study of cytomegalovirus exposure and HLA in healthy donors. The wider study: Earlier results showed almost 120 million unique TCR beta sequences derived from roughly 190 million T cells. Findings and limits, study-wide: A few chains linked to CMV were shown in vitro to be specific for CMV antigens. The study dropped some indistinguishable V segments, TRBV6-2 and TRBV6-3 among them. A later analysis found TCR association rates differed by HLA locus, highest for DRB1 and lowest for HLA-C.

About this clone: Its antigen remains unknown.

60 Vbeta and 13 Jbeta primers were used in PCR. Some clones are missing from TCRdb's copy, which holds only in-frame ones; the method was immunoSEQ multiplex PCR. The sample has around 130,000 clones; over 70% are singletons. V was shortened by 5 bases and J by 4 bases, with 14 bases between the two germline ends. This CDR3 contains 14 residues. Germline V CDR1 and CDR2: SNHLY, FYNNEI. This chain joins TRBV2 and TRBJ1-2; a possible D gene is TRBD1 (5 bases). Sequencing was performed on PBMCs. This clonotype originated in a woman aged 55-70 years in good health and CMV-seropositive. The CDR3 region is CASSPTDTFYGYTF. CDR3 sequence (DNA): TGTGCCAGCAGTCCGACAGACACTTTCTATGGCTACACCTTC.